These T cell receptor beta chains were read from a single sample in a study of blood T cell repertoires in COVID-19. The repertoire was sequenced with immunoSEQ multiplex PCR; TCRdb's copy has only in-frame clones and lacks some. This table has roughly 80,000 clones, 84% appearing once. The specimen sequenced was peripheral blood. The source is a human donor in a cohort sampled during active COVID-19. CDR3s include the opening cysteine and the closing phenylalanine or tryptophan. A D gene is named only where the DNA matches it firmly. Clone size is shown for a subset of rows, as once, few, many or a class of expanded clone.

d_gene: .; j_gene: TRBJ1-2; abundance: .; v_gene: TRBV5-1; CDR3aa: CASNFSGVIPDGGYTF; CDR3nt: TGCGCCAGCAACTTCTCAGGGGTAATTCCCGATGGAGGCTACACCTTC
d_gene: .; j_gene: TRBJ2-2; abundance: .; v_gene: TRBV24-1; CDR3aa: CATRGASTGELFF; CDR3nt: TGTGCCACCCGCGGGGCCAGTACCGGGGAGCTGTTTTTT
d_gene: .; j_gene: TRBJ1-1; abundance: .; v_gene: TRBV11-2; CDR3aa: CASSSRSGHYTEAFF; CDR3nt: TGTGCCAGCAGTTCTAGGTCGGGACATTACACTGAAGCTTTCTTT
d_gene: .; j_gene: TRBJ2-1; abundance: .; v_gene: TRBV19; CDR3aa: CASSIAAGSNNEQFF; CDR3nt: TGTGCCAGTAGTATAGCCGCGGGAAGCAACAATGAGCAGTTCTTC
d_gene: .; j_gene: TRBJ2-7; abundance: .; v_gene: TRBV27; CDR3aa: CASRSGRVGEQYF; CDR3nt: TGTGCCAGCAGGTCGGGCAGGGTGGGCGAGCAGTACTTC
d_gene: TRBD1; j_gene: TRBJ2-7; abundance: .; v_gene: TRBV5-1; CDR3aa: CASSWGTAEVYEQYF; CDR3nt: TGCGCCAGCAGCTGGGGGACAGCCGAGGTCTACGAGCAGTACTTC
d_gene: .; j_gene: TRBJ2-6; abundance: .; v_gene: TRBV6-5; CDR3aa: CASSWRQGANVLTF; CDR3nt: TGTGCCAGCAGTTGGAGGCAAGGGGCCAACGTCCTGACTTTC
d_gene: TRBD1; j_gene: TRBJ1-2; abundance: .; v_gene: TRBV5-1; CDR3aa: CASSLYYRGPNYGYTF; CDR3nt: TGCGCCAGCAGCTTATACTACAGGGGGCCGAACTATGGCTACACCTTC
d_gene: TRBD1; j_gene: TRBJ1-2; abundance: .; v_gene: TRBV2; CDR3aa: CASSVKEGAGGYTF; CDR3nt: TGTGCCAGCAGTGTTAAGGAGGGGGCGGGTGGCTACACCTTC
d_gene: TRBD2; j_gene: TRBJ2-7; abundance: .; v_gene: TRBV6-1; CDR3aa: CASSESTSGLISYEQYF; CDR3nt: TGTGCCAGCAGTGAATCGACTAGCGGACTCATCTCCTACGAGCAGTACTTC
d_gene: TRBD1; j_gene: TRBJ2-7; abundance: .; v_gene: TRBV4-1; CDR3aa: CASSSRDRNYEQYF; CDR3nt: TGCGCCAGCAGCAGCCGGGACAGAAATTACGAGCAGTACTTC
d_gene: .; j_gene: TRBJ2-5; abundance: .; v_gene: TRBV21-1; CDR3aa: CASTPGTFQETQYF; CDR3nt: TGTGCCAGCACCCCAGGGACATTTCAGGAGACCCAGTACTTC
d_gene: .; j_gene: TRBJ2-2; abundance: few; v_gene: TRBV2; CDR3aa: CASREGATGELFF; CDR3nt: TGTGCCAGCAGGGAGGGGGCCACCGGGGAGCTGTTTTTT
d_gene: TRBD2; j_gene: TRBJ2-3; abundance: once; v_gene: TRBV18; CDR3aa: CASSPSSGGRSTDTQYF; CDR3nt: TGTGCCAGCTCACCAAGTTCTGGCGGGAGGTCCACAGATACGCAGTATTTT
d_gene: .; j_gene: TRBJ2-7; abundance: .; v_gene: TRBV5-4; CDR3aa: CASSLDQGSYEQYF; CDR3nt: TGTGCCAGCAGCTTGGATCAGGGGTCCTACGAGCAGTACTTC
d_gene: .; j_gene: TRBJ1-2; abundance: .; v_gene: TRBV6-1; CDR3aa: CASSDQGYGYTF; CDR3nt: TGTGCCAGCAGTGACCAGGGATATGGCTACACCTTC
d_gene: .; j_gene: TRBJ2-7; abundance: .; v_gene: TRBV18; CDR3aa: CASSPKESYEQYF; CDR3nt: TGTGCCAGCTCACCAAAAGAGTCCTACGAGCAGTACTTC
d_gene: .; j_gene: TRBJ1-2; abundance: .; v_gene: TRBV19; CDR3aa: CASSYGTIANYGYTF; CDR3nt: TGTGCCAGTTCATATGGGACAATAGCTAACTATGGCTACACCTTC
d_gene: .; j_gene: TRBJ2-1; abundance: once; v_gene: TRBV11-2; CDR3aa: CASSPYNEQFF; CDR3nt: TGTGCCAGCAGTCCTTACAATGAGCAGTTCTTC
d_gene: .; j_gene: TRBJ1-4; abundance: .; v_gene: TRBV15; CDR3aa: CATSRERSLNEKLFF; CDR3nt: TGTGCCACCAGCAGAGAAAGGAGCCTTAATGAAAAACTGTTTTTT
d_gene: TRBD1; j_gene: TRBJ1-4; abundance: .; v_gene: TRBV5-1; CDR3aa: CASSYGQGGEKLFF; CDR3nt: TGCGCCAGCAGCTACGGACAGGGTGGCGAAAAACTGTTTTTT
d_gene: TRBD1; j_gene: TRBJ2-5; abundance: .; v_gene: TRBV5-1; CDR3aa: CASSRGQGETQYF; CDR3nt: TGCGCCAGCAGCCGGGGACAGGGGGAGACCCAGTACTTC
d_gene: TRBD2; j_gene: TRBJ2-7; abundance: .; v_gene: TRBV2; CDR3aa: CASRDSGIYEQYF; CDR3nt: TGTGCCAGCAGGGATAGCGGGATTTACGAGCAGTACTTC